Sequencing of this T cell receptor (beta chain) was carried out in a study of OX40 agonist ivuxolimab in advanced cancers. Study-level information: Cancers in dose escalation were hepatocellular, melanoma, renal cell and head and neck. Whole-study findings and limits: CD4+ and CD8+ T cells in blood underwent clonal expansion by week 6 at 0.1 to 3.0 mg/kg.

TCRdb keeps only in-frame clones here, not all; method: immunoSEQ multiplex PCR. The sample consists of around 76,000 clones, more than 80% of them appearing once. CDR1 and CDR2 (germline): MDHEN, SYDVKM. The CDR3 length is 17 residues. V trimming: 5 bases; J trimming: 5 bases; junction bases outside the gene matches: 12. On this clone itself: The antigen is not known.

Blood was sampled at baseline, cycle 4 day 1, and cycle 7 day 1. This receptor was identified in an adult with an advanced solid tumor such as melanoma, head and neck, liver or kidney cancer. This specimen was CD4+ or CD8+ T cells sorted from blood, taken in a trial of the OX40 agonist ivuxolimab. The chain carries TRBV28 and TRBJ1-6; 7 positions match TRBD1. The CDR3 nucleotides read TGTGCCAGCAGTCCCACTCGGAGACAGGGAAATAATTCACCCCTCCACTTT. Translating gives CASSPTRRQGNNSPLHF.